This entry lists 10 T cell receptor beta chains sequenced from one sample in a study of T cells in Graves' hyperthyroidism and ophthalmopathy. TCR beta CDR3 regions were amplified from RNA transcripts. The primer set for the first-round RT-PCR of the TCR CDR3 was HTBI. From the multiplex PCR reads, TCRdb called clonotypes with MiXCR, one entry per CDR3 protein. This sample has 500,000 to 750,000 distinct CDR3 sequences; less than 20% occur once, and the top ten carry under 7.5%. Sample: blood. Every receptor here comes from a woman aged 30 to 39 with Graves' hyperthyroidism.

The chain combines TRBV20-1 with TRBJ2-2, with 8 bases fitting TRBD2. The J segment lost 0 bases and the V segment lost 2 bases, leaving 5 bases of the junction unmatched. Germline V gene sequence: CDR1 DFQATT, CDR2 SNEGSKA (reference sequence). The CDR3 loop spans 16 amino acids. Here the CDR3 DNA reads TGCAGTGCTAGACCCATAGCGGGGTCGAACACCGGGGAGCTGTTTTTT. Residues: CSARPIAGSNTGELFF.

This clonotype showed up many times. The gene calls are TRBV5-1 and TRBJ1-1, with a weak D call TRBD1 (5 bases). The length of the CDR3 is 15 residues. V gave up 4 bases and J gave up 0 bases, with 13 bases separating them. Germline values: CDR1 SGHRS, CDR2 YFSETQ. DNA of the CDR3: TGCGCCAGCAGCCCTGGGACGGCCTTGAACACTGAAGCTTTCTTT. It yields the protein CASSPGTALNTEAFF.

In its sample, this clonotype was seen many times. This chain uses TRBV29-1 with TRBJ2-1; the match to TRBD2 covers 11 bases. Germline CDR1 reads SQVTM; CDR2 reads ANQGSEA. This CDR3 contains 17 residues. The V segment lost 8 bases and the J segment 0 bases; nucleotides outside the gene matches: 12. The CDR3 sequence is CSTSGTSGGSSYNEQFF. Here the CDR3 DNA reads TGCAGCACATCCGGGACTAGCGGAGGGAGCTCCTACAATGAGCAGTTCTTC.

This clonotype has a count of ten or more. The CDR3 is CAWRDRGETQYF. DNA for the CDR3: TGTGCCTGGAGAGACAGGGGGGAGACCCAGTACTTC. The rearrangement joins TRBV30 to TRBJ2-5; 9 nucleotides line up with TRBD1. The germline V gene encodes CDR1 GTSNPN and CDR2 SVGIG (reference sequence). CDR3 length: 12 amino acids. Germline trimming cut 3 bases from V and 5 bases from J; bases unmatched to any gene: 1.

This clonotype was seen many times. The chain couples TRBV28 to TRBJ2-3, with 7 bases fitting TRBD1. This CDR3 region has 15 residues. Per the germline V gene, CDR1 is MDHEN and CDR2 is SYDVKM. Unmatched junction bases numbered 7, after V lost 6 bases and J lost 1 base. As DNA, the CDR3 is TGTGCCAGCAGCCACCGGGACAGAGGCACAGATACGCAGTATTTT. Its protein is CASSHRDRGTDTQYF. Drawing the rest from reference TRBV28 and TRBJ2-3, the complete variable domain is DVKVTQSSRYLVKRTGEKVFLECVQDMDHENMFWYRQDPGLGLRLIYFSYDVKMKEKGDIPEGYSVSREKKERFSLILESASTNQTSMYLCASSHRDRGTDTQYFGPGTRLTVL.

In this sample, this clonotype turned up many times. The chain is built from TRBV11-3 and TRBJ2-3, with D possibly called TRBD1 or TRBD2 (5 bases each). V shed 1 base and J shed 2 bases, with 13 bases lying between them. The CDR3 is 16 amino acids. Germline V CDR1 and CDR2: SGHNT, YENEEA. The CDR3 spells CASSLGGKKTTDTQYF. CDR3 DNA sequence: TGTGCCAGCAGCTTAGGGGGGAAGAAGACCACAGATACGCAGTATTTT.

The chain joins TRBV9 to TRBJ2-3; TRBD2 agrees at 12 bases. This CDR3 has 16 amino acids. V was clipped by 1 base and J by 3 bases; unmatched bases: 3. Germline CDR1 and CDR2: SGDLS and YYNGEE. The CDR3, as DNA: TGTGCCAGCAGCGTAAGCGGGACTAGCGGGACAGATACGCAGTATTTT. It encodes CASSVSGTSGTDTQYF.

This clonotype has a count of ten or more. This rearrangement joins TRBV5-1 to TRBJ2-3, with 11 bases lining up with TRBD2. In germline, CDR1 is SGHRS, CDR2 YFSETQ. The CDR3 covers 17 residues. V shed 5 bases and J 2 bases; nucleotides not matched to a gene: 10. The CDR3 loop is CASRVLGTSGFTDTQYF. The CDR3 DNA reads as TGCGCCAGCAGAGTCCTAGGGACTAGCGGATTCACAGATACGCAGTATTTT.

This clonotype was counted at least ten times. The V and J genes are TRBV7-2 and TRBJ2-2; 9 nucleotides align to TRBD1. Looked up from germline, CDR1 is SGHTA and CDR2 is FQGNSA. CDR3 length: 20 residues. V trimming: 4 bases; J trimming: 4 bases; junction bases outside the gene matches: 19. The CDR3 loop is CASSSEAGTGLPVGTGELFF. CDR3 DNA: TGTGCCAGCAGCTCAGAGGCCGGGACAGGGCTCCCCGTTGGCACCGGGGAGCTGTTTTTT.

The J gene is TRBJ1-6, the V gene TRBV4-2; 7 bases are shared with TRBD1. Trimming removed 0 bases from V and 9 bases from J; junction bases left unmatched: 5. This CDR3 has 15 amino acids. The germline V gene encodes CDR1 LGHNA and CDR2 YNFKEQ. The DNA of the CDR3 is TGTGCCAGCAGCCAAGACCGGCAGGGGGGTTCACCCCTCCACTTT. Translated: CASSQDRQGGSPLHF.